A selection of T cell receptor beta chains follows, all from one sample in a study of T cell repertoires in cytomegalovirus infection. TCRdb reprocessed the reads via MiXCR and lists one record per CDR3 protein. The repertoire has 550,000 to 700,000 distinct CDR3 sequences, under 45% of them found once; the top ten carry around 46%. Their antigens remain unidentified. The sample consisted of cultured PBMCs, taken from culture after CMV antigen stimulation. All receptors come from a human donor in good health (CMV status not recorded). Some clones in this sample may be carry-over from other donors' samples. CDR3s include the opening cysteine and the closing phenylalanine or tryptophan.

V,CDR3
TRBV12-3/TRBV12-4,CASSLYTGAHTEAFF
TRBV4-1,CASSQEFQGVDTEAFF
TRBV4-1,CASSHRSRTGLEAFF
TRBV7-2,CASSLMTTGELFF
TRBV7-2,CASSAPGTKNIQYF
TRBV2,CASSETTNPGGTQYF
TRBV5-1,CASSRPGGENTEAFF
TRBV28,CASARRAWRGGTDTQYF
TRBV2,CASSSGTGGPVGSYEQYF
TRBV6-5,CASSSGTGRGYTF
TRBV7-9,CASSLGGSGGAKQFF
TRBV27,CASRPTSGDNAEQFF
TRBV20-1,CSARGDRDGGYTF
TRBV2,CASSQRLVTGELFF
TRBV7-2,CASSWGTSGDWSYEQYF
TRBV5-5,CASSDHGGRGEKLFF
TRBV7-9,CASSFEPPGYGNQPQHF
TRBV19,CASSIAPIGSRVNEQFF
TRBV7-2,CASSRTSGTRNEQFF
TRBV12-3/TRBV12-4,CASSPGQGLQKLFF
TRBV12-3/TRBV12-4,CASRIGPHGYTF
TRBV5-1,CASSLSGGYTEAFF
TRBV18,CASSPIGDGGYTF
TRBV5-1,CASSLESPNYGYTF
TRBV19,CASTAFPGPSYEQYF
TRBV19,CASSREGSYEQYF
TRBV12-3/TRBV12-4,CASRLNIAGVYF
TRBV28,CASSLGEIPNTEAFF
TRBV6-1,CASSEGDTKPQHF
TRBV10-3,CAISEGTDYQPQHF
TRBV18,CASSPAGPGETQYF
TRBV6-1,CASTKGQGWNEQFF
TRBV4-1,CASSPQNGGEQFF